Each of the 18 T cell receptor beta chains below was sequenced from the same sample in a study of CD8 T cells in Susac syndrome. Roughly 0.45 to 1 ug RNA was reverse transcribed with random hexamers. Via MiXCR, TCRdb re-called the immunoSEQ multiplex PCR reads, giving one row per CDR3 protein. The data contain 140,000 to 150,000 distinct CDR3 sequences, approximately 95% of them singletons. Sample: CD4+ T cells from PBMCs. The receptor set was obtained from a human donor with multiple sclerosis.

The chain joins TRBV29-1 to TRBJ2-5, with TRBD2 matching over 12 bases. V was clipped by 6 bases and J by 1 base; unmatched bases: 6. CDR3 length: 15 amino acids. Germline-derived CDR1 and CDR2 are SQVTM and ANQGSEA. DNA of the CDR3: TGCAGCGTCTACACGACTAGCGGGAGCCAAGAGACCCAGTACTTC. This encodes CSVYTTSGSQETQYF.

The CDR3 DNA follows: TGTGCCAGTAGATTAAGGGACAAACAGGGGAAGAAGCATTTT. It encodes CASRLRDKQGKKHF. V is TRBV19 and J is TRBJ1-5, with 7 bases identical to TRBD1. V shed 6 bases, J shed 14 bases, and the junction held 16 bases outside the gene matches. Per germline, CDR1 LNHDA and CDR2 SQIVND (reference sequence). The length of the CDR3 is 14 residues.

CDR3 sequence: CASTLLAGGLSEQFF. CDR3 in DNA: TGTGCCAGCACCCTCCTAGCGGGAGGGCTTAGTGAGCAGTTCTTC. The chain is built from TRBV2 and TRBJ2-1; 12 bases map to TRBD2. V was clipped by 7 bases and J by 9 bases; unmatched bases: 10. Germline CDR1 is SNHLY and CDR2 is FYNNEI. This CDR3 comprises 15 residues.

This chain uses TRBV20-1 with TRBJ2-3; TRBD1 matches 10 bases. Germline lookup yields CDR1 DFQATT and CDR2 SNEGSKA (reference sequence). V lost 6 bases to trimming and J lost 5 bases; unmatched junction nucleotides: 5. The CDR3 has 13 residues. CDR3 coding DNA: TGCAGTGCGACCCGGGACAGGGGAGATACGCAGTATTTT. Translation gives CSATRDRGDTQYF.

The rearrangement joins TRBV29-1 to TRBJ1-5; 9 nucleotides line up with TRBD1. The CDR3 is 18 amino acids. The junction had 14 bases not matched to a gene; V was cut back by 5 bases and J by 0 bases. Germline CDR1 SQVTM, CDR2 ANQGSEA. CDR3 DNA: TGCAGCGTTACCCTTTCTCGACAGGGGGGATATAGCAATCAGCCCCAGCATTTT. It codes for CSVTLSRQGGYSNQPQHF.

This rearrangement joins TRBV5-1 to TRBJ2-1, with D hard to call. The CDR3 has 14 amino acids. The V gene lost 6 bases and the J gene lost 0 bases, with 10 bases spanning the gap. In germline, CDR1 is SGHRS, CDR2 YFSETQ. CDR3 bases: TGCGCCAGCAAGTGGGGAAACTCCTACAATGAGCAGTTCTTC. Protein sequence: CASKWGNSYNEQFF.

The CDR3 coding sequence is TGTGCCAGCAGTCCCTTGGGGAAGGCCGTCTACGGGGAGCTGTTTTTT. Amino acids: CASSPLGKAVYGELFF. J is TRBJ2-2 and V is TRBV27, with D unclear. V lost 5 bases, J lost 7 bases, and 20 bases lay in between. Germline CDR1 is MNHEY and CDR2 is SMNVEV (reference sequence). The CDR3 sequence is 16 residues long.

The chain combines TRBV19 with TRBJ2-2; no firm D call. The germline CDR1 and CDR2 sequences are LNHDA and SQIVND (reference sequence). CDR3 length: 14 amino acids. Trimming pared 4 bases from V and 0 bases from J, leaving 6 bases between. CDR3 DNA sequence: TGTGCCAGTAGTAGCGACCCGAACACCGGGGAGCTGTTTTTT. Translation gives CASSSDPNTGELFF.

The chain joins TRBV7-9 to TRBJ2-1; 9 nucleotides match TRBD2. The germline CDR1 and CDR2 sequences are SEHNR and FQNEAQ (reference sequence). J gave up 12 bases and V 2 bases, and 8 bases lay outside the gene matches. This CDR3 has 14 residues. Here the CDR3 DNA reads TGTGCCAGCAGCTTATTGGCGGGAGGGCCCAGGCAGTTCTTC. Protein sequence: CASSLLAGGPRQFF.

J is TRBJ2-7 and V is TRBV19, with D unresolved. The V end was cut by 9 bases, the J end by 1 base, with 16 bases between. Germline V lookup: CDR1 LNHDA, CDR2 SQIVND (reference sequence). The CDR3 sequence is 14 residues long. The CDR3 nucleotides are TGTGCCAGCCGGCCCCAGGCCGGTTCCTACGAGCAGTACTTC. It specifies CASRPQAGSYEQYF.

The chain combines TRBV9 with TRBJ1-5; possible D gene TRBD1, 5 bases. Germline V gene sequence: CDR1 SGDLS, CDR2 YYNGEE. Trimming pared 4 bases from V and 6 bases from J, leaving 17 bases between. The CDR3 has 15 amino acids. The CDR3 bases are TGTGCCAGCAGCCCGGAGGAGGGGCAAGGTCAGCCCCAGCATTTT. Translation gives CASSPEEGQGQPQHF.

The CDR3 protein is CSARDNSYEQYF. The CDR3 bases are TGCAGTGCTAGGGACAACTCCTACGAGCAGTACTTC. The chain links TRBV20-1 to TRBJ2-7; tentative D call: TRBD1 (5 bases). V was clipped by 3 bases and J by 0 bases, with 6 bases between them. The germline V gene has CDR1 DFQATT and CDR2 SNEGSKA (reference sequence). This CDR3 has 12 residues.

J is TRBJ2-2 and V is TRBV28; TRBD2 matches 7 bases. The V gene end was trimmed by 8 bases and the J gene end by 6 bases; junction bases not matched to a gene: 6. The V gene's germline CDR1 is MDHEN and CDR2 SYDVKM. The CDR3 runs 13 residues. The CDR3 is CASEAGFAGELFF. The CDR3 nucleotides are TGTGCCAGCGAAGCGGGGTTCGCCGGGGAGCTGTTTTTT.

The chain couples TRBV13 to TRBJ2-1; D is perhaps TRBD2 (6 bases). Deletions cut 5 bases from V and 12 bases from J, with 26 bases between. The CDR3 loop spans 16 amino acids. CDR1 and CDR2 (germline): PRHDT, FYEKMQ (reference sequence). Here the CDR3 reads CASSTPTAGGKKGQFF. In DNA form, the CDR3 reads TGTGCCAGCAGCACTCCCACGGCGGGCGGGAAAAAAGGGCAGTTCTTC. Supplemented by reference TRBV13 and TRBJ2-1, the full variable domain reads AAGVIQSPRHLIKEKRETATLKCYPIPRHDTVYWYQQGPGQDPQFLISFYEKMQSDKGSIPDRFSAQQFSDYHSELNMSSLELGDSALYFCASSTPTAGGKKGQFFGPGTRLTVL.

The CDR3 is CASSKLEITGELFF. DNA of the CDR3: TGTGCCAGCAGCAAGCTAGAGATAACCGGGGAGCTGTTTTTT. The chain combines TRBV3-1 with TRBJ2-2; D is undetermined. Trimming shortened V by 5 bases and J by 5 bases, and 12 bases separated the two germline ends. The germline CDR1 and CDR2 sequences are LGHDT and YNNKEL (reference sequence). The CDR3 totals 14 residues.

V and J are TRBV19 and TRBJ1-2; a weak D match, TRBD1 (5 bases). The CDR3 spans 14 residues. Germline V CDR1 and CDR2: LNHDA, SQIVND (reference sequence). Deletions cut 7 bases from V and 3 bases from J, with 15 bases between. CDR3 nucleotide sequence: TGTGCCAGTACTCAGATCGCCAGGGACTATGGCTACACCTTC. Amino acid sequence: CASTQIARDYGYTF.

The CDR3 sequence: CSASMRGPKNEQFF. CDR3 DNA sequence: TGCAGTGCTAGTATGAGAGGGCCTAAGAATGAGCAGTTCTTC. The chain recombines TRBV20-1 with TRBJ2-1, with D maybe TRBD2 (5 bases). Germline values: CDR1 DFQATT, CDR2 SNEGSKA (reference sequence). The CDR3 length is 14 residues. V lost 3 bases to trimming and J lost 7 bases, with 16 bases between them.

The chain combines TRBV7-9 with TRBJ2-3; perhaps D is TRBD1 or TRBD2 (6 bases each). Germline assignment: CDR1 SEHNR and CDR2 FQNEAQ (reference sequence). The V gene lost 5 bases and the J gene lost 0 bases, with 9 bases spanning the gap. This CDR3 spans 14 amino acids. The CDR3 DNA reads as TGTGCCAGCAGCCCGGGGGCTAGCACAGATACGCAGTATTTT. Translating gives CASSPGASTDTQYF.